The present T cell receptor beta chain was sequenced within a study of regulatory T cells. Concerning this clone itself: The antigen is not known.

The study, taken as a whole, reports: Hydrophobic residues at CDR3 positions 6 and 7 were enriched in conventional CD4+ T cells of CD3G-deficient patients. In patients, unique TRB V-J pairs were restricted and V/J usage skewed, especially in Tregs.

CD4+ T cells were divided by sorting: CD25-high CD127-low Tregs, CD25-low CD127-high conventional cells. The germline V gene encodes CDR1 MNHNS and CDR2 SASEGT. The CDR3 length is 13 residues. V was shortened by 4 bases and J by 3 bases, with 9 bases between the two germline ends. Amplification used 52 TRBV primers and 13 TRBJ primers. The protocol was immunoSEQ multiplex PCR, while the TCRdb copy is restricted to in-frame clones and leaves out a portion. The table lists almost 30,000 clones, 85% to 95% of them singletons, with about 1.4% in the top ten. The source of this sequence is a person aged 18 to 35 with CD3G deficiency. The sequenced material came from conventional CD4+ T cells sorted from blood. This chain connects TRBV6-1 to TRBJ1-2; D is ambiguous. The CDR3 here is CASSVTRYYGYTF. CDR3 nucleotides: TGTGCCAGCAGTGTTACAAGATACTATGGCTACACCTTC.